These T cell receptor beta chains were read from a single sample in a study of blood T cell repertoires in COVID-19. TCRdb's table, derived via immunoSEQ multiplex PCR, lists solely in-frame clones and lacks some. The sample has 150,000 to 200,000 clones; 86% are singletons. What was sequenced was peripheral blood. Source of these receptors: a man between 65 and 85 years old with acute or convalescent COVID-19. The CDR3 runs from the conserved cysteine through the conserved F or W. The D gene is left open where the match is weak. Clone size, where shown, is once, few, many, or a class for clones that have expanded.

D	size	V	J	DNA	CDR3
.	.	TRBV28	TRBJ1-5	TGTGCCAGCACCTCTACGGGTTTGGGCAATCAGCCCCAGCATTTT	CASTSTGLGNQPQHF
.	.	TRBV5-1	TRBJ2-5	TGCGCCAGCAGCTTGGGCCCTTCGGGAGAGACCCAGTACTTC	CASSLGPSGETQYF
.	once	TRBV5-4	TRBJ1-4	TGTGCCAGCAGCAACGAGGTCCTTAATGAAAAACTGTTTTTT	CASSNEVLNEKLFF
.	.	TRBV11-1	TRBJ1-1	TGTGCCAGCAGCTTATCCCAGGGTTACGCTGAAGCTTTCTTT	CASSLSQGYAEAFF
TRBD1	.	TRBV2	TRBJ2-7	TGTGCCAGCAGTGCTAGTCGGGACAGGGGGCTCGAGCAGTACTTC	CASSASRDRGLEQYF
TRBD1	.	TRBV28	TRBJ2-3	TGTGCCAGCAGTCATTCAGGGGGCGCAGATACGCAGTATTTT	CASSHSGGADTQYF
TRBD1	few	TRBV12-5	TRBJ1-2	TGTGCTAGTGGGTATACCGGGACAGAGGCCTATGGCTACACCTTC	CASGYTGTEAYGYTF
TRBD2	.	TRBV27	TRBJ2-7	TGTGCCAGCAACCTAGCGGGAGGGTCCTACGAGCAGTACTTC	CASNLAGGSYEQYF
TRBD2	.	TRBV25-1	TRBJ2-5	TGTGCCAGCAGCAAGGGAGGGAACCTAGAGACCCAGTACTTC	CASSKGGNLETQYF
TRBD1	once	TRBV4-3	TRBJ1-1	TGCGCCAGCAGCCAAAAGCAGGGGGTGAACACTGAAGCTTTCTTT	CASSQKQGVNTEAFF
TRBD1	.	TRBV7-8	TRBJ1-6	TGTGCCAGCAGCCGAAGGGACAGTGAGGCCCTCCACTTT	CASSRRDSEALHF
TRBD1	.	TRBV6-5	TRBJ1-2	TGTGCCAGCAGCTTGACAGGGTGGAACTATGGCTACACCTTC	CASSLTGWNYGYTF
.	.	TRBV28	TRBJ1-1	TGTGCCAGCAGCGATCCGGGGGGCTCAGCTTTCTTT	CASSDPGGSAFF
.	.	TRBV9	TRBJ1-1	TGTGCCAGCAGCCCTACCTTCCGGACTGAAGCTTTCTTT	CASSPTFRTEAFF
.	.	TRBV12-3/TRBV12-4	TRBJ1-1	TGTGCCAGCAGCCGCAGGTGGCAGGAAGCTTTCTTT	CASSRRWQEAFF
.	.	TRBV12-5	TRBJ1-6	TGTGCTAGTGGTTTGGTCAGGGGTCGATCACCCCTCCACTTT	CASGLVRGRSPLHF
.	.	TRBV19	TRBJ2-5	TGTGCCAGTAGTATAGGACATCTCCAAGAGACCCAGTACTTC	CASSIGHLQETQYF
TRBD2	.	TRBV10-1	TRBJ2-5	TGCGCCAGCAGCCCTGGGAGCGGGAGGAACGGGGGAGAGACCCAGTACTTC	CASSPGSGRNGGETQYF
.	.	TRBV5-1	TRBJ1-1	TGCGCCAGCAGCCCGGGGGGGTTTAACACTGAAGCTTTCTTT	CASSPGGFNTEAFF
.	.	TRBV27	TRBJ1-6	TGTGCCAGCAGCAGATTCGACAGTGGTAATTCACCCCTCCACTTT	CASSRFDSGNSPLHF
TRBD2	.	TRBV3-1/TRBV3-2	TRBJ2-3	TGTGCCAGCAGCCAGCTCGGGGGGAGCACAGATACGCAGTATTTT	CASSQLGGSTDTQYF
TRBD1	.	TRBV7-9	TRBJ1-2	TGTGCCAGCAGCTCTCGACAGGGGCATGGCTACACCTTC	CASSSRQGHGYTF
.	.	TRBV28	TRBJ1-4	TGTGCCGTCCAGAATGAAAAACTGTTTTTT	CAVQNEKLFF
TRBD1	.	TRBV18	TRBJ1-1	TGTGCCAGCTCACTTCACTGGACAGGGAATACTGAAGCTTTCTTT	CASSLHWTGNTEAFF
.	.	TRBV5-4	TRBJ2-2	TGTGCCAGCAGCTTGGAACGAGGGGGCACCGGGGAGCTGTTTTTT	CASSLERGGTGELFF
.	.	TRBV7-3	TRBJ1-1	TGTGCCAGCAGCTTCAGGATGAACACTGAAGCTTTCTTT	CASSFRMNTEAFF
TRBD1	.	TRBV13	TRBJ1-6	TGTGCCAGCAGCTCCAGGGGGCCCGAGTTCAGCTATAATTCACCCCTCCACTTT	CASSSRGPEFSYNSPLHF
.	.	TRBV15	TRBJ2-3	TGTGCCACCAGCAGAGGGGCCTCTTATAGCACAGATACGCAGTATTTT	CATSRGASYSTDTQYF
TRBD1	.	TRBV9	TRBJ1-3	TGTGCCAGCAGCGTAGAAGGGACAGCGGGAAACACCATATATTTT	CASSVEGTAGNTIYF
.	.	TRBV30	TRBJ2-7	TGTGCCTGGAGGCGAGAGAGGGCCGTCTCCGAGCAGTACTTC	CAWRRERAVSEQYF
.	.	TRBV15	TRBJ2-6	TGTGCTGCTTCGATGGGCTCCTCTGGGGCCAACGTCCTGACTTTC	CAASMGSSGANVLTF
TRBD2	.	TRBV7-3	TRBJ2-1	TGTGCCAGCAGCCCCCGGACTAGCGGGAATAATGAGCAGTTCTTC	CASSPRTSGNNEQFF
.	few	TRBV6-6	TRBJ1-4	TGTGCCAGCAGGGGGGCAGACGTTATTGTAGAACTGTTTTTT	CASRGADVIVELFF
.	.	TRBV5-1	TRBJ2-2	TGCGCCAGCAGCCCCCCGGGACTTTCGAACACCGGGGAGCTGTTTTTT	CASSPPGLSNTGELFF
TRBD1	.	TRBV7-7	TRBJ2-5	TGTGCCAGCAGCTCAACAGGGGCAAGGGAGGAGACCCAGTACTTC	CASSSTGAREETQYF
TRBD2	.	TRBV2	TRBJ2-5	TGTGCCAGCAGTGATTTGCTAGCGGGGGAGACCCAGTACTTC	CASSDLLAGETQYF
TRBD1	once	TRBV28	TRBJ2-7	TGTGCCAGCACCAGGACAGGGGGTCCCTACGAGCAGTACTTC	CASTRTGGPYEQYF
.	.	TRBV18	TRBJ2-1	TGTGCCAGCTCACCACTTGGCCGCGAGCAGTTCTTC	CASSPLGREQFF
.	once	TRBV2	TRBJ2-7	TGTGCCAGCAGTGAAAGCAGGGGTGGGTACGAGCAGTACTTC	CASSESRGGYEQYF